The rows below give T cell receptor beta chains drawn from one sample of a study of T cell responses to AZD1222 COVID-19 vaccine. Data came from immunoSEQ multiplex PCR; TCRdb stores just in-frame clones and leaves some out. The sample holds about 140,000 clones, 92% seen once. The sample consisted of peripheral blood, taken 28 days after the second AZD1222 dose. These TCRs come from an adult who received the AZD1222 COVID-19 vaccine. CDR3s leave out the opening cysteine and the closing phenylalanine or tryptophan.

J | length | V | CDR3
TRBJ2-2 | 12 | TRBV28 | ASGRLANTGELF
TRBJ1-1 | 12 | TRBV14 | ASSQPPEATEAF
TRBJ1-2 | 9 | TRBV21-1 | ASSTGYGYT
TRBJ2-7 | 13 | TRBV19 | ASSKGTGPLYEQY
TRBJ2-7 | 12 | TRBV3-1/TRBV3-2 | ASSQGGLSYEQY
TRBJ1-2 | 12 | TRBV29-1 | SVEDLKGHYGYT
TRBJ1-5 | 11 | TRBV15 | ATRGRDNQPQH
TRBJ2-7 | 12 | TRBV19 | ASTAGDSAYEQY
TRBJ2-7 | 11 | TRBV29-1 | SVARQPDYEQY
TRBJ1-4 | 14 | TRBV18 | ASSLGALLGGEKLF
TRBJ2-7 | 9 | TRBV29-1 | SASSGDEQY
TRBJ1-6 | 14 | TRBV18 | ASSPSRQGHNSPLH
TRBJ1-3 | 16 | TRBV4-1 | ASSQDIRTVNQGNTIY
TRBJ1-2 | 12 | TRBV19 | ASSMAGRDYGYT
TRBJ1-1 | 12 | TRBV3-1/TRBV3-2 | ASSQEGGSTEAF
TRBJ1-2 | 12 | TRBV29-1 | SVEGQGTNYGYT
TRBJ2-7 | 13 | TRBV4-1 | ASSQESPGSYEQY
TRBJ2-5 | 13 | TRBV3-1/TRBV3-2 | ASSQERGWGETQY
TRBJ2-7 | 15 | TRBV7-9 | ASSTGFWGGTTYEQY
TRBJ1-3 | 16 | TRBV5-1 | ASSASVVSGFSGNTIY
TRBJ1-1 | 11 | TRBV7-8 | ASSLGEGPEAF